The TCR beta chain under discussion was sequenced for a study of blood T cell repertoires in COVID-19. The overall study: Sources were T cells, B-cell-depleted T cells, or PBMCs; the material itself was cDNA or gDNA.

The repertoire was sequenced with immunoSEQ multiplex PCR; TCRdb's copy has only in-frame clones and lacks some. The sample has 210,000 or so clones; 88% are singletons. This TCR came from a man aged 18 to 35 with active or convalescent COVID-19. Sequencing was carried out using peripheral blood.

CDR3 amino acids: CASSSGLAGGSGTGELFF. DNA of the CDR3: TGTGCCAGCAGCTCCGGACTAGCGGGAGGCTCGGGCACCGGGGAGCTGTTTTTT. This chain uses TRBV7-6 with TRBJ2-2; 14 nucleotides agree with TRBD2. Germline V CDR1 and CDR2: SGHVS, FNYEAQ. Trimming took 4 bases from V and 4 from J; bases not matched to a gene: 8. There are 18 residues in the CDR3.